The clone carrying this TCR beta chain was counted a few times. How the authors handled the data: Reference gene primer amplification gave nucleated cell count estimates. Only in-frame clones appear in the TCRdb table, and some are missing; sequencing was by immunoSEQ multiplex PCR. The DNA was the basis for D and trimming; V, J and clone size are from that table. This sample has 150,000 or so clones, with 84% found just once. The source of the sample is a study of blood T cell repertoires in COVID-19. There are 17 residues in the CDR3. V gave up 0 bases and J gave up 4 bases, with 15 bases separating them. CDR1 and CDR2 from the germline V gene are SGHTA and FQGNSA.

Material: PBMCs or T cells enriched from blood (not recorded which). The clonotype originates from a man aged 50-60 years who had recovered from COVID-19. The chain combines TRBV7-2 with TRBJ2-2; a weak D match, TRBD1 (5 bases). CDR3 sequence (DNA): TGTGCCAGCAGCTTAGCTCAGGGCCTCTCGAGCACCGGGGAGCTGTTTTTT. Encoded protein: CASSLAQGLSSTGELFF.